This is a list of T cell receptor beta chains from one sample in a study of T cell responses to AZD1222 COVID-19 vaccine. Libraries were prepared by immunoSEQ multiplex PCR; TCRdb keeps only in-frame clonotypes and omits some of them. The sample lists about 120,000 clones, 85% to 90% occurring once. Here the sequenced sample was peripheral blood, taken on day 0 of AZD1222 vaccination. Receptor source: an adult in good health. Each CDR3 is given with its conserved first and last residue. D genes are given only for firm matches. Clone size is stated in some rows and not others, as once, few, many or a class when expanded.

TRBV6-2/TRBV6-3	-	13	-	TRBJ1-1	TGTGCCAGCAGTTCTACAGGGAGGACTGAAGCTTTCTTT	CASSSTGRTEAFF
TRBV28	-	13	-	TRBJ2-7	TGTGCCAGCACCCGGAGGAACTCCTACGAGCAGTACTTC	CASTRRNSYEQYF
TRBV2	-	13	-	TRBJ1-2	TGTGCCAGCAGTGAAAGTCGCAGTTATGGCTACACCTTC	CASSESRSYGYTF
TRBV7-3	few	17	TRBD2	TRBJ2-1	TGTGCCAGCAGCTCGGAACTGAGCGGGGGCCGACACAATGAGCAGTTCTTC	CASSSELSGGRHNEQFF
TRBV6-5	-	14	-	TRBJ1-2	TGTGCCAGCAGGAGGGGCCTGGGCCTCTATGGCTACACCTTC	CASRRGLGLYGYTF
TRBV7-3	-	16	-	TRBJ2-3	TGTGCCAGCAGCTTAGGAGGGGGCCTTAGCACAGATACGCAGTATTTT	CASSLGGGLSTDTQYF
TRBV11-3	once	15	-	TRBJ1-1	TGTGCCAGCAGCTTAGGGGGGGCTTCGGGCACTGAAGCTTTCTTT	CASSLGGASGTEAFF
TRBV5-1	few	16	TRBD1	TRBJ1-2	TGCGCCAGCAGCTTAGCGACAGGGGTCGTAGGCAATGGCTACACCTTC	CASSLATGVVGNGYTF
TRBV4-2	-	15	-	TRBJ1-2	TGTGCCAGCAGCCAAGATTGGGGGACATCCTATGGCTACACCTTC	CASSQDWGTSYGYTF
TRBV18	-	13	-	TRBJ1-2	TGTGCCAGCTCCCTTCACAGGGACGGTGGCTACACCTTC	CASSLHRDGGYTF
TRBV18	-	12	-	TRBJ2-5	TGTGCCAGCTCACCCCCGGGGGAGACCCAGTACTTC	CASSPPGETQYF
TRBV19	-	13	TRBD2	TRBJ2-5	TGTGCCAGTAGTACGGGACTAAGAGAGACCCAGTACTTC	CASSTGLRETQYF
TRBV9	-	19	-	TRBJ2-2	TGTGCCAGCAGCGTAGCTAAGGGGTGGACGGCTGCGGGCACCGGGGAGCTGTTTTTT	CASSVAKGWTAAGTGELFF
TRBV6-4	-	13	TRBD1	TRBJ1-1	TGTGCCAGCAGTGACCGGGACAGCACTGAAGCTTTCTTT	CASSDRDSTEAFF